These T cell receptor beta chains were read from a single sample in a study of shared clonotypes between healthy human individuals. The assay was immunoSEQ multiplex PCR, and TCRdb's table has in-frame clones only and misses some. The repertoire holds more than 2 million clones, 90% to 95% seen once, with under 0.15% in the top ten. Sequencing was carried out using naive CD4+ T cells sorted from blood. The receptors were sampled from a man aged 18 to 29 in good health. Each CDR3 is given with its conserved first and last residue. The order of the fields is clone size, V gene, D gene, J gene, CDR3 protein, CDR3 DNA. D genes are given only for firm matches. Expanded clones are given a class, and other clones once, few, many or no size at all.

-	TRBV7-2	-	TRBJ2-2	CASSPGGVVGSGTGELFF	TGTGCCAGCAGCCCAGGGGGGGTCGTCGGGAGTGGCACCGGGGAGCTGTTTTTT
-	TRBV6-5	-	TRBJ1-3	CASSYSYRFGNTIYF	TGTGCCAGCAGTTACTCGTATAGATTTGGAAACACCATATATTTT
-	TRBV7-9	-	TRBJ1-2	CASTSTMTVYGYTF	TGTGCCAGCACCTCCACCATGACAGTCTATGGCTACACCTTC
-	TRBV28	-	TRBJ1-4	CASPGYQGPNEKLFF	TGTGCCAGCCCAGGGTACCAGGGACCTAATGAAAAACTGTTTTTT
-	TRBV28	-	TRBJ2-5	CASSLPKQETQYF	TGTGCCAGCAGTCTTCCGAAACAAGAGACCCAGTACTTC
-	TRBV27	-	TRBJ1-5	CASSDSSLGNQPQHF	TGTGCCAGCAGCGACTCAAGTTTGGGCAATCAGCCCCAGCATTTT
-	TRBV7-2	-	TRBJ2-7	CASSSRAYEQYF	TGTGCCAGCAGCTCGAGGGCCTACGAGCAGTACTTC
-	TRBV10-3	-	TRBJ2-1	CAISESNNEQFF	TGTGCCATCAGTGAATCTAACAATGAGCAGTTCTTC
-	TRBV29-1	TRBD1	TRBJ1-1	CSVDRTGGNTEAFF	TGCAGCGTTGATAGGACAGGGGGAAACACTGAAGCTTTCTTT
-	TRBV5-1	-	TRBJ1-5	CASSLVAGQPQHF	TGCGCCAGCAGCTTGGTAGCGGGTCAGCCCCAGCATTTT
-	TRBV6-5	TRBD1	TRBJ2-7	CASSYKGQGGYEQYF	TGTGCCAGCAGTTACAAGGGACAGGGGGGCTACGAGCAGTACTTC
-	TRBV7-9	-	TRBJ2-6	CALSPRTASPHGANVLTF	TGTGCCCTAAGTCCGCGGACTGCTTCACCCCACGGGGCCAACGTCCTGACTTTC
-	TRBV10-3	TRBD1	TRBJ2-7	CATGTGGPYEQYF	TGTGCCACCGGGACAGGGGGCCCCTACGAGCAGTACTTC
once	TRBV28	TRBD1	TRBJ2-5	CASSPTQTGRETQYF	TGTGCCAGCAGTCCCACCCAGACAGGGAGAGAGACCCAGTACTTC
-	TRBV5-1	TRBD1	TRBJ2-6	CASSITGTGGGYGANVLTF	TGCGCCAGCAGCATCACCGGGACAGGGGGAGGATATGGGGCCAACGTCCTGACTTTC
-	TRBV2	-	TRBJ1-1	CASSADMNTEAFF	TGTGCCAGCAGTGCAGACATGAACACTGAAGCTTTCTTT
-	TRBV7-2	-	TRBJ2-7	CASSLGRGQAYEQYF	TGTGCCAGCAGCTTAGGCAGGGGCCAGGCCTACGAGCAGTACTTC
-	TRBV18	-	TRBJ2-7	CASSPGTLDYEQYF	TGTGCCAGCTCACCAGGGACACTGGACTACGAGCAGTACTTC
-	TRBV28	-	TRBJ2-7	CASRRLYEQYF	TGTGCCAGCAGGAGACTTTACGAGCAGTACTTC
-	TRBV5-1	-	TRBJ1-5	CASSRTVNQPQHF	TGCGCCAGCAGTCGGACAGTAAATCAGCCCCAGCATTTT
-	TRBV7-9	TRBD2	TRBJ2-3	CASSLVRLAGVDTQYF	TGTGCCAGCAGCTTAGTGAGGCTAGCGGGAGTAGATACGCAGTATTTT
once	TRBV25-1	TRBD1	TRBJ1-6	CASMALGQRGLGNSPLHF	TGTGCCAGCATGGCGTTGGGACAGCGCGGGTTGGGTAATTCACCCCTCCACTTT
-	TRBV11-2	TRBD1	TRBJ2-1	CASSRQGMGTNEQFF	TGTGCCAGCAGCCGACAGGGGATGGGCACCAATGAGCAGTTCTTC
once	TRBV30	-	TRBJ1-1	CAWTGDKGGTEAFF	TGTGCCTGGACGGGGGACAAGGGAGGCACTGAAGCTTTCTTT
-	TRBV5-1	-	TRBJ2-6	CASSFEGSGANVLTF	TGCGCCAGCAGTTTTGAAGGGTCTGGGGCCAACGTCCTGACTTTC
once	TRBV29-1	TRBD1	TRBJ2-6	CSVGQGASGANVLTF	TGCAGCGTGGGACAGGGGGCATCTGGGGCCAACGTCCTGACTTTC
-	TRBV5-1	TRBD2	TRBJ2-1	CASSPGLQAVNEQFF	TGCGCCAGCAGCCCGGGACTACAGGCCGTGAATGAGCAGTTCTTC
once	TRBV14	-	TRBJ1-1	CASRVRVDTEAFF	TGTGCCAGCAGAGTAAGAGTAGACACTGAAGCTTTCTTT
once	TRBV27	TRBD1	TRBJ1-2	CASSFGQGGYGYTF	TGTGCCAGCAGTTTTGGGCAGGGGGGCTATGGCTACACCTTC
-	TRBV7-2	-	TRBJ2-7	CASSLYSGTYEQYF	TGTGCCAGCAGCCTATATAGCGGCACCTACGAGCAGTACTTC
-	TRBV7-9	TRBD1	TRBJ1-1	CASSRDSGGTEAFF	TGTGCCAGCAGCCGGGACTCAGGGGGCACTGAAGCTTTCTTT
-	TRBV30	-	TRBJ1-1	CAWRLINTEAFF	TGTGCCTGGAGGCTTATCAACACTGAAGCTTTCTTT
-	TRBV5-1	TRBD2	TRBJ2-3	CASSLALAGGRDTQYF	TGCGCCAGCAGCTTGGCCCTAGCGGGAGGGCGAGATACGCAGTATTTT
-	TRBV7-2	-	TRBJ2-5	CASSKDGAKRTQYF	TGTGCCAGCAGTAAGGACGGAGCTAAACGGACCCAGTACTTC
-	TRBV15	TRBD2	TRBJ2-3	CATSGRLAGGMDTQYF	TGTGCCACCAGCGGCAGACTAGCGGGGGGGATGGATACGCAGTATTTT
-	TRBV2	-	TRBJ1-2	CASSEERGYTF	TGTGCCAGCAGTGAGGAACGTGGCTACACCTTC
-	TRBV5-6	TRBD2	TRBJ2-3	CASSRTSGGFRDTQYF	TGTGCCAGCAGCCGGACTAGCGGGGGGTTCAGGGATACGCAGTATTTT
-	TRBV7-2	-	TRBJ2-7	CASSLDLASYEQYF	TGTGCCAGCAGCTTAGATCTGGCCTCCTACGAGCAGTACTTC
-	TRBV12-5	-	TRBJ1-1	CASGRPNTEAFF	TGTGCTAGTGGACGACCGAACACTGAAGCTTTCTTT
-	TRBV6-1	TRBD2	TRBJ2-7	CAVTGTSPYEQYF	TGTGCCGTTACCGGGACTAGTCCCTACGAGCAGTACTTC
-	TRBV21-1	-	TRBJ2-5	CASSKAPLAGGIQETQYF	TGTGCCAGCAGCAAAGCGCCGCTAGCGGGGGGTATCCAAGAGACCCAGTACTTC
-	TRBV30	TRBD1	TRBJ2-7	CAWSVQGATYYEQYF	TGTGCCTGGAGTGTTCAGGGGGCGACCTATTACGAGCAGTACTTC
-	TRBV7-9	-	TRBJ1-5	CASSRGRENQPQHF	TGTGCCAGCAGTAGGGGCAGGGAAAATCAGCCCCAGCATTTT
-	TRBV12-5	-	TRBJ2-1	CASGSTQGSHYEQFF	TGTGCTAGTGGATCCACTCAGGGATCGCATTATGAGCAGTTCTTC
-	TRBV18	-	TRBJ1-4	CASSRRTDEKLFF	TGTGCCAGCTCACGGCGGACGGATGAAAAACTGTTTTTT
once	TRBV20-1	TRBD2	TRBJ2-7	CSAAGGEQYF	TGCAGTGCTGCGGGGGGCGAGCAGTACTTC
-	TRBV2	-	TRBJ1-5	CASTLVEDQPQHF	TGTGCCAGCACCCTGGTGGAAGATCAGCCCCAGCATTTT
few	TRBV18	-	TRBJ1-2	CASSPELNYGYTF	TGTGCCAGCTCACCGGAACTTAACTATGGCTACACCTTC
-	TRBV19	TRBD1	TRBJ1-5	CAPTGHNQPQHF	TGTGCACCGACAGGGCACAATCAGCCCCAGCATTTT
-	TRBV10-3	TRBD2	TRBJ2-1	CATERGRLAGGPKENEQFF	TGTGCCACCGAACGAGGTAGACTAGCGGGAGGGCCCAAGGAAAATGAGCAGTTCTTC
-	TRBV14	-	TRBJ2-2	CASSQGPFPGELFF	TGTGCCAGCAGCCAAGGCCCGTTCCCGGGGGAGCTGTTTTTT
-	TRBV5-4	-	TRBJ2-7	CATQEGRASYEQYF	TGTGCCACCCAAGAGGGACGGGCCTCCTACGAGCAGTACTTC
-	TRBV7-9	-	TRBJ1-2	CASSSPSRYGYTF	TGTGCCAGCAGCTCCCCCAGCCGCTATGGCTACACCTTC
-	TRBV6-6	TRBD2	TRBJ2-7	CASFFGVWRGTGEQYF	TGTGCCAGCTTTTTTGGGGTCTGGCGGGGGACCGGCGAGCAGTACTTC
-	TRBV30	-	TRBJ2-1	CAWARGPEQFF	TGTGCCTGGGCACGGGGGCCTGAGCAGTTCTTC